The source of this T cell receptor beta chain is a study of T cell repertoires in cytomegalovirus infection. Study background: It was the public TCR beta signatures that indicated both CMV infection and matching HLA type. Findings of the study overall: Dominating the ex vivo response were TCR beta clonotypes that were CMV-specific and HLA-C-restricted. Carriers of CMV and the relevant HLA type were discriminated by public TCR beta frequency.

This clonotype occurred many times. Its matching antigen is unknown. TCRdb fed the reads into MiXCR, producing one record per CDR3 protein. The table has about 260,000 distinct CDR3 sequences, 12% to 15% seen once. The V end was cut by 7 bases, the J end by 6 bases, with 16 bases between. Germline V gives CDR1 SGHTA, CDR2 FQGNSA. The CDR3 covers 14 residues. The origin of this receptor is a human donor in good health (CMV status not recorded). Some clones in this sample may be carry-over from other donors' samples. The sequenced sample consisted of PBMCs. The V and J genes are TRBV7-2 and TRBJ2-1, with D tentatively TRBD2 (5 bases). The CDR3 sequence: CASNGNLAFNEQFF. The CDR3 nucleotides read TGTGCCAGCAACGGGAACCTCGCCTTCAATGAGCAGTTCTTC.